Here is one T cell receptor beta chain with its context. Per the germline V gene, CDR1 is SNHLY and CDR2 is FYNNEI. The CDR3 runs to 17 residues. The V segment lost 2 bases and the J segment 6 bases; nucleotides outside the gene matches: 5. Original handling: Reference gene primer amplification yielded estimated nucleated cell counts. Sequencing was performed with immunoSEQ multiplex PCR; in TCRdb, only in-frame clones are kept and a portion is missing. The DNA was the basis for D and trimming; V, J and clone size are from that table. The data hold over 85,000 clones, with approximately 86% observed a single time. The data belong to a study of blood T cell repertoires in COVID-19.

Material: peripheral blood. The receptor comes from a man aged 45-65 years with active or convalescent COVID-19. This chain connects TRBV2 to TRBJ2-1; 15 bases map to TRBD2. This CDR3 reads CASSELKGLAGGNEQFF. The CDR3 DNA is TGTGCCAGCAGTGAATTGAAGGGACTAGCGGGGGGCAATGAGCAGTTCTTC.